Each of the 13 T cell receptor beta chains below was sequenced from the same sample in a study of blood T cells in healthy people across ages. Sample-barcoded 5' priming and a J-beta primer mix drove a second PCR of roughly 7 to 11 cycles. Each CDR3 protein is one row after TCRdb ran MiXCR on the 5' RACE reads. The sample carries 1.5 million to 2 million distinct CDR3 sequences, 28% recorded once. Sequenced input: blood. The receptors shown here come from a woman aged 30 to 39 in good health.

This clonotype was seen a handful of times. V is TRBV25-1 and J is TRBJ2-5; a possible D gene is TRBD2 (5 bases). V shed 0 bases and J shed 5 bases, with 13 bases lying between them. This CDR3 contains 15 residues. Germline CDR1 and CDR2: MGHDK and SYGVNS. CDR3 DNA sequence: TGTGCCAGCAGTGAATATGCGAGGGCTAGGGAGACCCAGTACTTC. Amino acids: CASSEYARARETQYF. Full variable domain (remainder filled in from reference TRBV25-1 and TRBJ2-5): EADIYQTPRYLVIGTGKKITLECSQTMGHDKMYWYQQDPGMELHLIHYSYGVNSTEKGDLSSESTVSRIRTEHFPLTLESARPSHTSQYLCASSEYARARETQYFGPGTRLLVL.

The chain employs TRBV5-1 and TRBJ2-5; weak D call: TRBD1 (6 bases). Per the germline V gene, CDR1 is SGHRS and CDR2 is YFSETQ. CDR3 size: 14 residues. The V end lost 3 bases, the J end lost 4 bases, and 13 bases lay between the germline ends. Here the CDR3 reads CASSYGQRGETQYF. CDR3 DNA: TGCGCCAGCAGCTACGGACAGAGAGGAGAGACCCAGTACTTC.

This clonotype has a handful of counts. V gene TRBV29-1 combines with J gene TRBJ2-5, with D possibly TRBD1 on 6 matching bases. The CDR3 covers 14 residues. Germline V gives CDR1 SQVTM, CDR2 ANQGSEA. CDR3 coding DNA: TGCAGAGCAGGGGCAGGGCAAGACCAAGAGACCCAGTACTTC. This encodes CRAGAGQDQETQYF.

This clonotype was recorded a few times. The V gene is TRBV20-1, the J gene TRBJ2-5; the match to TRBD2 covers 13 bases. Germline CDR1 is DFQATT and CDR2 is SNEGSKA (reference sequence). The V and J ends lost 5 bases and 6 bases, in that order; junction bases with no gene match: 6. This CDR3 has 14 amino acids. This CDR3 reads CSAQLAGGWKTQYF. CDR3 DNA sequence: TGCAGTGCTCAACTAGCGGGGGGGTGGAAGACCCAGTACTTC.

About this clonotype itself: The junction departs from the called germline gene at one end, perhaps through a read error. The J gene is TRBJ1-1, the V gene TRBV29-1, with D possibly matching TRBD1 (6 bases). There are 14 residues in the CDR3. CDR1 and CDR2 from the germline V gene are SQVTM and ANQGSEA. CDR3 coding DNA: TGCGGCGTCAGGGGTATGAGGATGAACACTGAAGCTTTCTTT. Amino acids: CGVRGMRMNTEAFF.

This clonotype was detected only a few times. The rearrangement links TRBV11-2 to TRBJ2-3; D may be TRBD1 (6 bases). Trimming removed 2 bases from V and 4 bases from J, with 10 bases in between. Germline V lookup: CDR1 SGHAT, CDR2 FQNNGV. The CDR3 covers 14 residues. CDR3: CASSLRGTADTQYF. CDR3 in DNA: TGTGCCAGCAGCTTAAGGGGGACCGCAGATACGCAGTATTTT. The full variable domain, its missing parts supplied by reference TRBV11-2 and TRBJ2-3, is EAGVAQSPRYKIIEKRQSVAFWCNPISGHATLYWYQQILGQGPKLLIQFQNNGVVDDSQLPKDRFSAERLKGVDSTLKIQPAKLEDSAVYLCASSLRGTADTQYFGPGTRLTVL.

Points on this clonotype: A read error may explain this, as a much larger clone is one base away. The gene calls are TRBV7-2 and TRBJ2-7, with TRBD2 matching over 10 bases. The ends lost 1 base at V and 8 bases at J; junction bases unmatched: 14. CDR1 is SGHTA and CDR2 is FQGNSA in the germline V gene. The length of the CDR3 is 17 residues. The CDR3 loop reads CASSLDRLAGVGDKQYF. DNA of the CDR3: TGTGCCAGCAGCTTAGACCGGCTAGCGGGAGTGGGGGACAAGCAGTACTTC.

In its sample, this clonotype was seen a few times. The junction shows a germline mismatch at one end, possibly a read error. This rearrangement joins TRBV4-3 to TRBJ2-1; D not certain. CDR3 size: 14 residues. CDR1 is LGHNA and CDR2 is YSLEER in the germline V gene. Here the CDR3 reads CASSQAGSLGEQFF. The CDR3 DNA follows: TGCGCCAGTAGCCAGGCTGGGTCCCTGGGGGAGCAGTTCTTC.

Details on this clonotype: A junction boundary mismatches the germline segment, possibly from a read error. The CDR3: CAGSYLDRSDTQYF. CDR3 DNA sequence: TGTGCCGGCAGTTACTTGGACAGATCAGATACGCAGTATTTT. The gene calls are TRBV6-5 and TRBJ2-3, with D possibly being TRBD1 (6 bases). CDR3 length: 14 residues. The germline CDR1 and CDR2 sequences are MNHEY and SVGAGI.

This clonotype was counted between two and nine times. This chain uses TRBV29-1 with TRBJ2-5, with a tentative D call TRBD1 (6 bases). V lost 8 bases, J lost 3 bases, and 13 bases lay in between. Germline assignment: CDR1 SQVTM and CDR2 ANQGSEA. The CDR3 is 12 amino acids. CDR3 region: CSTEKGEETQYF. The CDR3 coding sequence is TGCAGCACCGAGAAGGGGGAAGAGACCCAGTACTTC.

This clonotype was detected many times. The J gene is TRBJ1-2, the V gene TRBV7-2; 7 nucleotides match TRBD1. V lost 5 bases and J lost 8; bases outside the gene matches: 17. Germline V CDR1 and CDR2: SGHTA, FQGNSA. The length of the CDR3 is 16 residues. CDR3 DNA: TGTGCCAGCAGCCCCCATAACCAGGGGGGGGCGGAAGGCTACACCTTC. Its protein is CASSPHNQGGAEGYTF. The entire variable domain, with the rest obtained from reference TRBV7-2 and TRBJ1-2, is as follows: GAGVSQSPSNKVTEKGKDVELRCDPISGHTALYWYRQSLGQGLEFLIYFQGNSAPDKSGLPSDRFSAERTGGSVSTLTIQRTQQEDSAVYLCASSPHNQGGAEGYTFGSGTRLTVV.

The chain uses TRBV14 and TRBJ1-4; D is possibly TRBD1 (5 bases). There are 16 residues in the CDR3. Trimming pared 2 bases from V and 0 bases from J, leaving 10 bases between. Germline V gene lookup returns CDR1 SGHDN and CDR2 FVKESK. The CDR3 DNA reads as TGTGCCAGCAGCCAAAACAGGAAGGCAACTAATGAAAAACTGTTTTTT. Protein sequence: CASSQNRKATNEKLFF. Based on the CDR3 plus reference TRBV14 and TRBJ1-4, the full variable domain is EAGVTQFPSHSVIEKGQTVTLRCDPISGHDNLYWYRRVMGKEIKFLLHFVKESKQDESGMPNNRFLAERTGGTYSTLKVQPAELEDSGVYFCASSQNRKATNEKLFFGSGTQLSVL.

This sequence joins TRBV25-1 and TRBJ2-7, with TRBD2 matching 9 bases. Germline loops: CDR1 MGHDK, CDR2 SYGVNS. Trimming at V came to 3 bases and at J to 5 bases, leaving 5 bases not matched to a gene. The CDR3 loop spans 14 amino acids. CDR3 sequence (DNA): TGTGCCAGCAGTGAGGGCGGGGGGGCCCACGAGCAGTACTTC. It encodes CASSEGGGAHEQYF.